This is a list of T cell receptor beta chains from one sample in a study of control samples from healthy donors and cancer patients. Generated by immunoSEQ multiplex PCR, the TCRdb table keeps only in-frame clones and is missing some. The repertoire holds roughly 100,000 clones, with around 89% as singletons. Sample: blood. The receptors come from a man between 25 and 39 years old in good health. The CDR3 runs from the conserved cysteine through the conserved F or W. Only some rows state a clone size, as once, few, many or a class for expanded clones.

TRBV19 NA CASSMTGSNTEAFF
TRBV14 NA CASSQVLVKGNNEQFF
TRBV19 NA CASSIALAGSGAYEQYF
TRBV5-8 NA CASTPWLGEYEQYF
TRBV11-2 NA CASSPAFGWNTEAFF
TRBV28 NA CASSSPGQGGETQYF
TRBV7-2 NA CASSLAEVGVHNQPQHF
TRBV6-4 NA CASSGPGYGYTF
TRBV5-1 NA CASSLGDSGYGYTF
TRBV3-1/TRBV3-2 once CASSPRRGNTGELFF
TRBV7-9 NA CASSLISFGEAFF
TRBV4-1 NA CASSPEVSGSLNEQFF
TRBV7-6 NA CASSPGQGTNTEAFF
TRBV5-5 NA CASSLSGVNTEAFF
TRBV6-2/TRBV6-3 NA CASSYSIGEGTGSNQPQHF
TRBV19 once CASSIGWVGELFF
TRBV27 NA CASSAGSGYNSPLHF
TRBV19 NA CASRGGTLKGNEQFF
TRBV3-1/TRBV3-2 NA CASSQVSGSPYEQYF
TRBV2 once CASSPRDRAVSSPLHF
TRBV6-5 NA CASSYQGGAGNTIYF
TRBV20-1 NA CSASPTGRGRDSPLHF
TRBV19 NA CASSLGTANSEKLFF
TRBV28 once CASNPQQGYIKETQYF
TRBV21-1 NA CASSIGEARQGDAIEFF
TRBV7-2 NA CASSLEGTSYEQYF
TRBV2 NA CASSGPGQGTYEQYF
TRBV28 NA CASRGTGAGADTQYF
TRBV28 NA CASRQKYTTEAFF
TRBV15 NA CATSERGNYGYTF
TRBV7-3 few CASSPGGYNEQFF
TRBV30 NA CAWSQSVTDTQYF
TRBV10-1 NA CASSETRQSGDRYTEAFF
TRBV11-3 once CASSLRTGGSEAFF
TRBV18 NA CASSPNKGTGYGYTF